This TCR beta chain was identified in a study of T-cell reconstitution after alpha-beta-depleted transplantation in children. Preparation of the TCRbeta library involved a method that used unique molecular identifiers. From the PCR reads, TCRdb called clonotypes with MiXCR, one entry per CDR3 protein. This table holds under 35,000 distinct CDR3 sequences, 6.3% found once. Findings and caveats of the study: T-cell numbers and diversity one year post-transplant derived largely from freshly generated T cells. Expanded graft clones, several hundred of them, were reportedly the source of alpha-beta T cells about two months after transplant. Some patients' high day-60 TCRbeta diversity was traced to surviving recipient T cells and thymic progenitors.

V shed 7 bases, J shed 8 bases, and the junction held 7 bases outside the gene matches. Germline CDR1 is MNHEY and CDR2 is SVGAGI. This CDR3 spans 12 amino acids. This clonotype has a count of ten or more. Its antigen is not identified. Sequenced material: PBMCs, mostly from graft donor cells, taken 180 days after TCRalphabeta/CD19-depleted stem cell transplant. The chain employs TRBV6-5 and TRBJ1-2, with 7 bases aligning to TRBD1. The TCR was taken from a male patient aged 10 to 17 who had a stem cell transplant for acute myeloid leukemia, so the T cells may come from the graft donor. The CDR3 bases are TGTGCCAGCACCAAAGGGGGCGCGGGCTACACCTTC. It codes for CASTKGGAGYTF.